The source of this T cell receptor (beta chain) is a study of metastatic and nonmetastatic thyroid tumors. This clone showed up just a few times. The CDR3 is 15 residues long. Germline-derived CDR1 and CDR2 are MRHNA and SNTAGT. The junction had 6 bases not matched to a gene; V was cut back by 9 bases and J by 1 base. Using MiXCR, TCRdb re-called clones from the PCR reads. The sample records approximately 4,000 clones, under 30% being singletons. Patients were all untreated before their thyroid surgery. This TCR derives from a male donor with papillary thyroid cancer or a benign thyroid nodule (not recorded which). Some clones in this sample may be carry-over from other donors' samples. Material: tumor tissue. The rearrangement uses TRBV6-4 and TRBJ1-1; 12 positions agree with TRBD1. CDR3 sequence (DNA): TGTGCCAGTCCCGGGACAGGGGGCCGGAACACTGAAGCTTTCTTT. Its protein product is CASPGTGGRNTEAFF.